This record looks at one TCR beta chain sequence and its context. What it recognizes is unknown. The sample comes from a study of T cell responses to AZD1222 COVID-19 vaccine. TCRdb keeps only in-frame clones here, not all; method: immunoSEQ multiplex PCR. Of about 100,000 clones listed, 85% to 95% are singletons. Study findings and constraints: Vaccine-associated CD4 TCRs ranged over spike, dominating at 160-218 and 743-854. Repertoire samples came only from after the peak T cell response. Vaccination with two AZD1222 doses was followed by a rise in Spike-specific TCR breadth and depth. Donor demographics were predominantly white British with a female majority; clonal diversity may be underestimated.

This specimen consisted of peripheral blood, obtained 28 days after the second AZD1222 dose. This TCR came from an adult who received the AZD1222 COVID-19 vaccine.

CDR3 sequence (DNA): TGTGCCAGCAGTGTCTCAGGGGAAGGGAACTATGGCTACACCTTC. This codes for CASSVSGEGNYGYTF. The chain employs TRBV6-4 and TRBJ1-2, with D perhaps TRBD1 (6 bases). The CDR3 is 15 residues long. Germline assignment: CDR1 MRHNA and CDR2 SNTAGT. Trimming cost V 4 bases and J 2 bases, with 14 bases left between them.